The 30 T cell receptor beta chains presented below share a single source sample, sequenced in a study of blood T cell repertoires in COVID-19 (dated by TCRdb to the early 2020s). Libraries were made using the immunoSEQ multiplex PCR assay. Sourced from immuneACCESS, this table was stored by TCRdb with only in-frame sequences that have V and J called. A share of the clones is absent; for the studies checked, an unresolved V gene accounts for under half, and the remainder has no known explanation. The sample profile shows about 120,000 clones; approximately 86% of them were found once. The top ten hold 7.7% of the sample. The sample taken for sequencing was peripheral blood. All receptors come from a human donor in a cohort sampled during active COVID-19.

The chain joins TRBV6-6 to TRBJ2-1; 7 bases are a match to TRBD1. The germline V gene encodes CDR1 MNHNY and CDR2 SVGAGI (reference sequence). The CDR3 spans 15 residues. V shed 6 bases, J shed 6 bases, and the junction held 11 bases outside the gene matches. CDR3 sequence reads: CASRPPGQRGNEQFF. The DNA of the CDR3 is TGTGCCAGCAGGCCACCGGGACAGAGGGGCAATGAGCAGTTCTTC.

V gene TRBV5-1 combines with J gene TRBJ2-3; 12 bases match TRBD2. The CDR3 extends over 17 amino acids. Trimming removed 0 bases from V and 3 bases from J; junction bases left unmatched: 5. Per the germline V gene, CDR1 is SGHRS and CDR2 is YFSETQ. CDR3 DNA: TGCGCCAGCAGCTTGGGTCTAGCGGGAGGGCCAACAGATACGCAGTATTTT. Its translation is CASSLGLAGGPTDTQYF.

This clone showed up just once. The J gene is TRBJ2-1, the V gene TRBV11-3, with 7 bases that match TRBD2. Germline-derived CDR1 and CDR2 are SGHNT and YENEEA. Losses at the gene ends were 4 bases for V and 11 bases for J; bases not matched to a gene: 5. The CDR3 length is 12 residues. For the CDR3, the DNA is TGTGCCAGCAGCTCACGGACTAGTAAGCAGTTCTTC. Amino acid sequence: CASSSRTSKQFF.

The chain links TRBV19 to TRBJ2-7; perhaps TRBD1 as D (6 bases). Between the trimmed V and J ends, which lost 3 bases and 3 bases, there was a span of 12 bases. Germline CDR1 is LNHDA and CDR2 is SQIVND (reference sequence). The CDR3 extends over 14 amino acids. The CDR3, as DNA: TGTGCCAGTAGTATGAACAGGGATCTCTACGAGCAGTACTTC. Translated: CASSMNRDLYEQYF.

J is TRBJ2-7 and V is TRBV20-1; D uncertain. Germline CDR1 and CDR2: DFQATT and SNEGSKA (reference sequence). V was clipped by 7 bases and J by 6 bases, with 10 bases between them. The CDR3 is 10 residues long. The DNA of the CDR3 is TGCAGTGTTTTAGTTTCCGAGCAGTACTTC. Its translation: CSVLVSEQYF.

This rearrangement joins TRBV3-1 (or the pseudogene TRBV3-2) to TRBJ1-1; D is ambiguous. The CDR3 extends over 14 amino acids. V was cut by 4 bases and J by 5 bases, with 14 bases left in between. Germline assignment: CDR1 LGHDT and CDR2 YNNKEL (reference sequence). CDR3 DNA: TGTGCCAGCAGCCTCAGAGGAGGAAAGACTGAAGCTTTCTTT. The encoded protein is CASSLRGGKTEAFF.

This rearrangement joins TRBV29-1 to TRBJ2-1, with a possible D match to TRBD1 (6 bases). Between the trimmed V and J ends, which lost 5 bases and 0 bases, there was a span of 14 bases. Germline V lookup: CDR1 SQVTM, CDR2 ANQGSEA. This CDR3 contains 15 residues. CDR3 nucleotides: TGCAGCGTTCTGACAGGCCTAATCTCCTACAATGAGCAGTTCTTC. Translated, it gives CSVLTGLISYNEQFF.

This chain joins TRBV12-5 and TRBJ1-5; TRBD1 matches at 7 bases. The ends lost 8 bases at V and 6 bases at J; junction bases unmatched: 4. The CDR3 runs 12 residues. The V gene's germline CDR1 is LGHNT and CDR2 FRNRAP. The CDR3 loop reads CASCQGGQPQHF. The CDR3 DNA reads as TGTGCTAGTTGTCAGGGGGGTCAGCCCCAGCATTTT.

The table lists this clone with a few counts. The chain uses TRBV4-1 and TRBJ2-7, with D unresolved. Germline-derived CDR1 and CDR2 are MGHRA and YSYEKL. CDR3 length: 14 amino acids. V was trimmed by 1 base and J by 1 base, leaving 8 bases between them. CDR3 DNA: TGCGCCAGCAGCCAAGGGTGGCAGTCCTACGAGCAGTACTTC. It translates to CASSQGWQSYEQYF.

V usage is TRBV3-1 (or the pseudogene TRBV3-2) and J usage is TRBJ2-1; D remains ambiguous. Germline V lookup: CDR1 LGHDT, CDR2 YNNKEL (reference sequence). The CDR3 covers 12 residues. V lost 4 bases and J 8 bases, leaving 9 bases between the germline ends. Written as DNA, the CDR3 is TGTGCCAGCAGCCCCCAGGTCGATGAGCAGTTCTTC. Translating gives CASSPQVDEQFF.

V and J are TRBV30 and TRBJ1-1; unclear D gene. The germline V gene encodes CDR1 GTSNPN and CDR2 SVGIG (reference sequence). V dropped 3 bases and J dropped 7 bases, with 9 bases sitting between them. CDR3 length equals 11 residues. CDR3 bases: TGTGCCTGGAGCGGTCTAAGTGAAGCTTTCTTT. This encodes CAWSGLSEAFF.

The chain employs TRBV7-8 and TRBJ1-1; D unresolved. The length of the CDR3 is 13 residues. Germline CDR1 and CDR2: SGHVS and FQNEAQ. Between the trimmed V and J ends, which lost 11 bases and 4 bases, there was a span of 17 bases. The CDR3 nucleotides are TGTGCCTCGAGAACCGGGTCTATCACTGAAGCTTTCTTT. This translates into CASRTGSITEAFF.

V gene TRBV7-3 combines with J gene TRBJ2-3; 8 nucleotides agree with TRBD2. Per germline, CDR1 SGHTA and CDR2 FQGTGA. The CDR3 has 17 amino acids. Unmatched junction bases numbered 8, after V lost 1 base and J lost 2 bases. The CDR3 sequence is CASSLKPPAGATDTQYF. CDR3 nucleotides: TGTGCCAGCAGCTTAAAGCCCCCAGCGGGGGCCACAGATACGCAGTATTTT.

This clone was counted a few times. The rearrangement joins TRBV5-1 to TRBJ1-1; D ambiguous. V dropped 4 bases and J dropped 0 bases, with 13 bases sitting between them. CDR1 SGHRS and CDR2 YFSETQ come from the germline V gene. This CDR3 region has 15 residues. CDR3 sequence (DNA): TGCGCCAGCAGCCCGGTCTCCCGGTTGAACACTGAAGCTTTCTTT. Its protein product is CASSPVSRLNTEAFF.

The CDR3 loop is CASNPPGLAGEGDEQYF. The CDR3 region has the DNA TGTGCCAGCAACCCCCCGGGACTAGCGGGAGAGGGGGACGAGCAGTACTTC. V is TRBV7-9 and J is TRBJ2-7, with 14 bases that match TRBD2. V gave up 7 bases and J gave up 5 bases; unmatched junction bases: 13. The germline CDR1 and CDR2 sequences are SEHNR and FQNEAQ (reference sequence). The CDR3 totals 17 residues.

The chain carries TRBV10-3 and TRBJ1-1; no reliable D call. The CDR3 has 14 amino acids. The germline gives CDR1 ENHRY, CDR2 SYGVKD. The V end was cut by 5 bases, the J end by 1 base, with 11 bases between. The DNA for the CDR3 is TGTGCCATCAGTCCCGGGATGGAGAACACTGAAGCTTTCTTT. Translating it yields CAISPGMENTEAFF.

The gene calls are TRBV6-1 and TRBJ2-7; TRBD2 matches 10 bases. V dropped 3 bases and J dropped 0; count of bases not matched to a gene: 5. CDR1 is MNHNS, CDR2 SASEGT, per germline. The CDR3 runs 16 residues. CDR3 coding DNA: TGTGCCAGCAGTGATCAGGGACTAGCGAACTCCTACGAGCAGTACTTC. It is translated as CASSDQGLANSYEQYF.

The V call is TRBV27, the J call TRBJ2-3, with D perhaps TRBD2 (6 bases). CDR1 and CDR2 (germline): MNHEY, SMNVEV (reference sequence). The CDR3 has 13 amino acids. Trimming stripped 7 bases from V and 2 bases from J, with 10 bases between. The CDR3 reads CASNRLDTDTQYF. CDR3 DNA: TGTGCCAGCAACCGACTAGACACAGATACGCAGTATTTT.

The chain couples TRBV6-2 or TRBV6-3 to TRBJ1-5, with D maybe TRBD1 (5 bases). The CDR3 contains 15 residues. Trimming pared 6 bases from V and 0 bases from J, leaving 12 bases between. CDR1 and CDR2 from the germline V gene are MNHEY and SVGEGT. The CDR3 nucleotides read TGTGCCAGCAGCGGGGCCGGCGGTAGCAATCAGCCCCAGCATTTT. Translated, it gives CASSGAGGSNQPQHF.

This clone was detected only a few times. V usage is TRBV7-9 and J usage is TRBJ2-7; a possible D gene is TRBD1 (5 bases). The CDR3 length is 14 residues. Germline lookup yields CDR1 SEHNR and CDR2 FQNEAQ (reference sequence). Trimming stripped 1 base from V and 2 bases from J, with 9 bases between. The CDR3 DNA reads TGTGCCAGCAGCTTAGGTCGCAGGGCCTACGAGCAGTACTTC. Translated, it gives CASSLGRRAYEQYF.

This chain links TRBV4-1 with TRBJ1-6; 7 nucleotides match TRBD1. Per germline, CDR1 MGHRA and CDR2 YSYEKL. This CDR3 is built from 16 residues. V shed 3 bases, J shed 7 bases, and the junction held 9 bases outside the gene matches. The CDR3 DNA reads as TGCGCCAGCAGCCACCCGTACAGGGGCCGGAATTCACCCCTCCACTTT. Its protein product is CASSHPYRGRNSPLHF.

The chain links TRBV14 to TRBJ1-6, with D perhaps TRBD1 (5 bases). CDR3 length: 16 amino acids. The V end lost 5 bases, the J end lost 1 base, and 12 bases lay between the germline ends. Germline CDR1 reads SGHDN; CDR2 reads FVKESK. CDR3 in amino acids: CASSEPGRSYNSPLHF. In DNA form, the CDR3 reads TGTGCCAGCAGCGAACCAGGGAGGTCCTATAATTCACCCCTCCACTTT. Full variable domain (rest looked up from reference TRBV14 and TRBJ1-6): EAGVTQFPSHSVIEKGQTVTLRCDPISGHDNLYWYRRVMGKEIKFLLHFVKESKQDESGMPNNRFLAERTGGTYSTLKVQPAELEDSGVYFCASSEPGRSYNSPLHFGNGTRLTVT.

The V gene is TRBV27, the J gene TRBJ2-1; D may be TRBD2 (6 bases). The CDR3 contains 18 residues. Germline CDR1 MNHEY, CDR2 SMNVEV (reference sequence). Trimming removed 6 bases at V and 5 bases at J, with 26 bases between. CDR3 nucleotides: TGTGCCAGCAGCCACAGTTCCGGGTTAACGGGAGAAAACAATGAGCAGTTCTTC. Its protein is CASSHSSGLTGENNEQFF.

The chain combines TRBV13 with TRBJ2-7; D is ambiguous. The length of the CDR3 is 12 residues. Deletions cut 5 bases from V and 7 bases from J, with 12 bases between. CDR1 and CDR2 from the germline V gene are PRHDT and FYEKMQ (reference sequence). CDR3: CASSPPIGEQYF. Here the CDR3 DNA reads TGTGCCAGCAGCCCGCCCATCGGGGAGCAGTACTTC.

This chain connects TRBV29-1 to TRBJ2-7; no definite D call. The CDR3 runs to 11 residues. Germline V gene data show CDR1 as SQVTM and CDR2 as ANQGSEA. The V and J ends lost 7 bases and 4 bases respectively, with 11 bases between them. CDR3 coding DNA: TGCAGCGCCGTAGACACTTACGAGCAGTACTTC. It is translated as CSAVDTYEQYF.

This chain connects TRBV11-3 to TRBJ2-7; 10 bases fit TRBD1. Germline loops: CDR1 SGHNT, CDR2 YENEEA. Trimming removed 4 bases from V and 6 bases from J; junction bases left unmatched: 9. The CDR3 covers 15 residues. The CDR3 is CASSSSGTGEVEQYF. In DNA, the CDR3 is TGTGCCAGCAGCTCCTCCGGGACAGGGGAGGTCGAGCAGTACTTC. The complete variable domain, with remaining parts taken from reference TRBV11-3 and TRBJ2-7, reads EAGVVQSPRYKIIEKKQPVAFWCNPISGHNTLYWYLQNLGQGPELLIRYENEEAVDDSQLPKDRFSAERLKGVDSTLKIQPAELGDSAVYLCASSSSGTGEVEQYFGPGTRLTVT.

This rearrangement joins TRBV9 to TRBJ2-2; 7 bases fit TRBD1. The CDR3 has 18 amino acids. Germline lookup yields CDR1 SGDLS and CDR2 YYNGEE. Trimming cost V 0 bases and J 4 bases; bases outside gene matches: 12. CDR3 bases: TGTGCCAGCAGCGTAGGGGTGGGTGGGGACAGAGTCACCGGGGAGCTGTTTTTT. Amino acids: CASSVGVGGDRVTGELFF. The whole variable domain, filled in from reference TRBV9 and TRBJ2-2, reads DSGVTQTPKHLITATGQRVTLRCSPRSGDLSVYWYQQSLDQGLQFLIQYYNGEERAKGNILERFSAQQFPDLHSELNLSSLELGDSALYFCASSVGVGGDRVTGELFFGEGSRLTVL.

The chain employs TRBV2 and TRBJ2-2; possibly TRBD2 for D (5 bases). Trimming took off 4 bases at V and 3 bases at J, with 9 bases between the two ends. This CDR3 region has 14 residues. Germline V CDR1 and CDR2: SNHLY, FYNNEI. CDR3 residues: CASSGRRYTGELFF. The CDR3 DNA reads TGTGCCAGCAGTGGGAGGAGATACACCGGGGAGCTGTTTTTT.

The V call is TRBV29-1, the J call TRBJ2-1, with 9 positions matching TRBD2. This CDR3 region has 12 residues. Germline V lookup: CDR1 SQVTM, CDR2 ANQGSEA. Trimming removed 7 bases from V and 9 bases from J; junction bases left unmatched: 7. The DNA for the CDR3 is TGCAGCGGTGCGGGGGGGCCGCTTGAGCAGTTCTTC. This sequence encodes CSGAGGPLEQFF.

This rearrangement joins TRBV5-1 to TRBJ1-1, with 7 bases matching TRBD1. Germline V lookup: CDR1 SGHRS, CDR2 YFSETQ. CDR3 size: 13 residues. Germline trimming cut 6 bases from V and 10 bases from J; bases unmatched to any gene: 12. The CDR3 reads CASNPETGLGAFF. The CDR3 coding sequence is TGCGCCAGCAACCCAGAGACAGGGCTTGGAGCTTTCTTT.